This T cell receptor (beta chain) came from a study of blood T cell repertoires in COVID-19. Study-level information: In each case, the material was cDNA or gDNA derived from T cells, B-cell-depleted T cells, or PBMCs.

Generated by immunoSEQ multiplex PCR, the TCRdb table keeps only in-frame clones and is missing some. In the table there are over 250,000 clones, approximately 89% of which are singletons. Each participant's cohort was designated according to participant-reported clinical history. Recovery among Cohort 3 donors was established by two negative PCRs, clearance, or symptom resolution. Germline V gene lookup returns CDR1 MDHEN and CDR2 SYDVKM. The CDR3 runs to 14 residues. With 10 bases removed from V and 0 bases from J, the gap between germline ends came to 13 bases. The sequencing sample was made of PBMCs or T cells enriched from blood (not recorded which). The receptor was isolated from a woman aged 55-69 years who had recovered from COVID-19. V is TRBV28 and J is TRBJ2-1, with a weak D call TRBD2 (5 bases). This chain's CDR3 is CAIGTGISYNEQFF. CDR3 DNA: TGTGCCATCGGAACCGGGATCTCCTACAATGAGCAGTTCTTC.